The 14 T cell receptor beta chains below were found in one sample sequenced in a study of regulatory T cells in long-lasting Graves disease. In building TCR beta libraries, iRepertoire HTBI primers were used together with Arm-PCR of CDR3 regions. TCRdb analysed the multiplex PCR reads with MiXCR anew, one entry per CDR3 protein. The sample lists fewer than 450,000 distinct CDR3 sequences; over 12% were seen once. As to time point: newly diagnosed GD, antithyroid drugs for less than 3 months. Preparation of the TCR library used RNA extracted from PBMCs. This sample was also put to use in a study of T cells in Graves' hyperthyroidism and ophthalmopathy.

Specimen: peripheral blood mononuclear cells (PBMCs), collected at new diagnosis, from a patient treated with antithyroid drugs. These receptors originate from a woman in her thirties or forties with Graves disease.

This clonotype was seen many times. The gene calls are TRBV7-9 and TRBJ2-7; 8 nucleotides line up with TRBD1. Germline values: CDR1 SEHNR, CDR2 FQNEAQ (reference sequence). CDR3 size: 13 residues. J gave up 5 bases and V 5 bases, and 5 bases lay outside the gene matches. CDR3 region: CASSRAGGDEQYF. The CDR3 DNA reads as TGTGCCAGCAGCCGAGCAGGGGGCGACGAGCAGTACTTC.

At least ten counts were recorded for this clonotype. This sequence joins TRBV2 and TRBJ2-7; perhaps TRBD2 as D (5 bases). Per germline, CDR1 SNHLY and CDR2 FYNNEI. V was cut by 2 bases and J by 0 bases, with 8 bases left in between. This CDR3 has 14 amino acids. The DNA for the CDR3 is TGTGCCAGCAGTGAATTGGGGAGCTCCTACGAGCAGTACTTC. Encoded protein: CASSELGSSYEQYF.

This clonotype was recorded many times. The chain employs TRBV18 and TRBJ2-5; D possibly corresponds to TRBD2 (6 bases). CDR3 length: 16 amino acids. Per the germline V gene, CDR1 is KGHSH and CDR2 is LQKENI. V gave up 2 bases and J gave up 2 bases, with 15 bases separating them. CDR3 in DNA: TGTGCCAGCTCACCATGGCCTAGCGTACCTCAAGAGACCCAGTACTTC. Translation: CASSPWPSVPQETQYF.

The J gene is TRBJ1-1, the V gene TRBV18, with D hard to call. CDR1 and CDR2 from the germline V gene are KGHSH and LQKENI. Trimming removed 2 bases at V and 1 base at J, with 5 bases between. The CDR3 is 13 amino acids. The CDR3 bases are TGTGCCAGCTCACCATTGGGGAACACTGAAGCTTTCTTT. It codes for CASSPLGNTEAFF.

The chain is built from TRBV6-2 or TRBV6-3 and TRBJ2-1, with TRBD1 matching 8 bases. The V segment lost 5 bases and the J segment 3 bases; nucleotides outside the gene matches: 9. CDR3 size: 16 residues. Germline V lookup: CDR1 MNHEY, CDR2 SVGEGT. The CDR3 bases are TGTGCCAGCAGTACCTCGACAGGGGAGAACTACAATGAGCAGTTCTTC. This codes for CASSTSTGENYNEQFF.

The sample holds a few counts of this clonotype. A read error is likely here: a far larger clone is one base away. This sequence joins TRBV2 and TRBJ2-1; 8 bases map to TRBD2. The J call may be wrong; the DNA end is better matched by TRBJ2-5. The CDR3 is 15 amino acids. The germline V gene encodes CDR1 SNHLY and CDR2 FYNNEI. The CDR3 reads CASSTETSAQEAQYF. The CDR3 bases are TGTGCCAGCAGCACCGAGACTAGCGCCCAAGAGGCCCAGTACTTC.

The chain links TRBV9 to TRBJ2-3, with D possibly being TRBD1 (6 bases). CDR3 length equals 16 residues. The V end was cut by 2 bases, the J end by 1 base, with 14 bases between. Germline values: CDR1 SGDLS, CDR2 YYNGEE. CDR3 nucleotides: TGTGCCAGCAGCGTTCTCGACAGGTTCGGCACAGATACGCAGTATTTT. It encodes CASSVLDRFGTDTQYF.

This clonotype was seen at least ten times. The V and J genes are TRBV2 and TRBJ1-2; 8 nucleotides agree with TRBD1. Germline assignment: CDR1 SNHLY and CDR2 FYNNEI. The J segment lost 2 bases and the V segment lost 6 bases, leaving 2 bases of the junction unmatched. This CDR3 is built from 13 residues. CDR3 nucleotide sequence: TGTGCCAGCAGAGGGGACAGGAACTATGGCTACACCTTC. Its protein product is CASRGDRNYGYTF.

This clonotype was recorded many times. The CDR3 region is CASGPGTSGGNEQFF. The CDR3 region has the DNA TGTGCTAGTGGTCCCGGGACTAGCGGGGGCAATGAGCAGTTCTTC. This chain joins TRBV12-5 and TRBJ2-1, with TRBD2 identical over 14 bases. The CDR3 is 15 residues long. After removal of 5 bases from V and 6 bases from J, the junction contained 3 bases not matched to a gene. Germline V lookup: CDR1 LGHNT, CDR2 FRNRAP. The full variable domain, completed using reference TRBV12-5 and TRBJ2-1, is DARVTQTPRHKVTEMGQEVTMRCQPILGHNTVFWYRQTMMQGLELLAYFRNRAPLDDSGMPKDRFSAEMPDATLATLKIQPSEPRDSAVYFCASGPGTSGGNEQFFGPGTRLTVL.

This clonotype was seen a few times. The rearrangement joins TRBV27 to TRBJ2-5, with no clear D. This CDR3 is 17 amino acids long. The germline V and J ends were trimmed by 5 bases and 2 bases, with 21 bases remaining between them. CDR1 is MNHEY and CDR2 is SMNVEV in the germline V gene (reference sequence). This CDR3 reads CASSPSWSRLGQETQYF. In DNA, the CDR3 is TGTGCCAGCAGTCCCTCCTGGTCTCGCCTCGGACAAGAGACCCAGTACTTC.

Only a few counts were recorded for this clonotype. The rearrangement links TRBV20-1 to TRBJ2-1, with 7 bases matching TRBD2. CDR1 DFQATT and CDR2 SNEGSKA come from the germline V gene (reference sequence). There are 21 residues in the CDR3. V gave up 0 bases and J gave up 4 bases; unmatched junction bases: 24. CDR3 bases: TGCAGTGCTAGAGATAGGTTAAACGGCGGGAGATCAACCTCAACGTACAATGAGCAGTTCTTC. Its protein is CSARDRLNGGRSTSTYNEQFF.

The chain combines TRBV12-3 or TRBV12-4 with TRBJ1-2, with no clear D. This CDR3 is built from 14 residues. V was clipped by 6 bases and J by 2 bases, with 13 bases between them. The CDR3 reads CASRTSTVNYGYTF. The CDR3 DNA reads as TGTGCCAGCAGGACCTCGACGGTGAACTATGGCTACACCTTC.

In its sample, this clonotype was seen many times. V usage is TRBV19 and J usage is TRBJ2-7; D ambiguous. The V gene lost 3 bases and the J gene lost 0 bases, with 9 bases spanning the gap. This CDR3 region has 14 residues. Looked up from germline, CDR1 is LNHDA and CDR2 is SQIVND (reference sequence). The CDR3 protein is CASSIALNSYEQYF. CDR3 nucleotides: TGTGCCAGTAGTATCGCGCTCAACTCCTACGAGCAGTACTTC.

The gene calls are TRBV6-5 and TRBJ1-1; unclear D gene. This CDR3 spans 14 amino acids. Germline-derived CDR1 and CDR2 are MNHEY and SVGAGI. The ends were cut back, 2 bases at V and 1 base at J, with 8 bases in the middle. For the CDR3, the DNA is TGTGCCAGCAGTTACACCTACAAGAACACTGAAGCTTTCTTT. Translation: CASSYTYKNTEAFF.